This is a list of T cell receptor beta chains from one sample in a study of identical twins. Via MiXCR, TCRdb re-called the 5' RACE reads, giving one row per CDR3 protein. This table holds 450,000 or so distinct CDR3 sequences, around 15% found once. These data also featured in a second study, about yellow fever vaccine responses in identical twins.

Sequencing input: CD4+ T cells sorted from blood. The receptors here all came from a woman between 18 and 29 years old in good health. CDR3s include the opening cysteine and the closing phenylalanine or tryptophan. The order of the fields is D gene, J gene, clone size, V gene, CDR3 protein, CDR3 DNA. D genes are given only for firm matches. Only some rows state a clone size, as once, few, many or a class for expanded clones.

D gene: NA
J gene: TRBJ2-1
clone size: few
V gene: TRBV28
CDR3 protein: CASKNQGTRYNEQFF
CDR3 DNA: TGTGCCAGCAAAAACCAGGGGACGAGATACAATGAGCAGTTCTTC

D gene: NA
J gene: TRBJ2-5
clone size: NA
V gene: TRBV29-1
CDR3 protein: CSVESATQYF
CDR3 DNA: TGCAGCGTTGAGTCCGCGACCCAGTACTTC

D gene: TRBD2
J gene: TRBJ2-1
clone size: few
V gene: TRBV12-3/TRBV12-4
CDR3 protein: CASSLRGDGDEQFF
CDR3 DNA: TGTGCCAGCAGTTTGCGGGGGGACGGCGATGAGCAGTTCTTC

D gene: NA
J gene: TRBJ1-1
clone size: many
V gene: TRBV12-3/TRBV12-4
CDR3 protein: CASSLAGTEAFF
CDR3 DNA: TGTGCCAGCAGTTTAGCCGGTACTGAAGCTTTCTTT

D gene: TRBD2
J gene: TRBJ2-7
clone size: NA
V gene: TRBV20-1
CDR3 protein: CSARVAGGAYEQYF
CDR3 DNA: TGCAGTGCTAGAGTAGCGGGAGGGGCCTACGAGCAGTACTTC

D gene: TRBD1
J gene: TRBJ2-5
clone size: NA
V gene: TRBV6-1
CDR3 protein: CASSDDRVKTQYF
CDR3 DNA: TGTGCCAGCAGTGATGACAGGGTCAAGACCCAGTACTTC

D gene: TRBD1
J gene: TRBJ2-7
clone size: NA
V gene: TRBV6-2/TRBV6-3
CDR3 protein: CASNGQGVSYEQYF
CDR3 DNA: TGTGCCAGCAACGGACAGGGGGTATCCTACGAGCAGTACTTC

D gene: NA
J gene: TRBJ2-5
clone size: NA
V gene: TRBV9
CDR3 protein: CASSVGSGGGIVETQYF
CDR3 DNA: TGTGCCAGCAGCGTAGGTTCGGGAGGGGGCATTGTAGAGACCCAGTACTTC

D gene: NA
J gene: TRBJ2-7
clone size: NA
V gene: TRBV7-6
CDR3 protein: CASSPVPGGSYEQYF
CDR3 DNA: TGTGCCAGCAGCCCGGTCCCCGGAGGATCCTACGAGCAGTACTTC

D gene: TRBD2
J gene: TRBJ2-1
clone size: many
V gene: TRBV11-2
CDR3 protein: CASSLAGLAAGNEQFF
CDR3 DNA: TGTGCCAGCAGCTTAGCCGGACTAGCGGCTGGCAATGAGCAGTTCTTC

D gene: TRBD1
J gene: TRBJ2-7
clone size: few
V gene: TRBV7-9
CDR3 protein: CASGITWGQGAYEQYF
CDR3 DNA: TGTGCCAGCGGGATTACCTGGGGACAGGGGGCCTACGAGCAGTACTTC

D gene: TRBD1
J gene: TRBJ2-3
clone size: few
V gene: TRBV2
CDR3 protein: CASTRRDRVTDTQYF
CDR3 DNA: TGTGCCAGCACCAGGAGGGACAGGGTCACAGATACGCAGTATTTT

D gene: NA
J gene: TRBJ2-7
clone size: NA
V gene: TRBV5-6
CDR3 protein: CASSLSGDGDQQYF
CDR3 DNA: TGTGCCAGCAGCTTGTCCGGGGACGGTGATCAGCAGTACTTC

D gene: NA
J gene: TRBJ2-7
clone size: NA
V gene: TRBV5-1
CDR3 protein: CASSLEFGYEQYF
CDR3 DNA: TGCGCCAGCAGCTTGGAATTTGGCTACGAGCAGTACTTC

D gene: NA
J gene: TRBJ2-7
clone size: few
V gene: TRBV9
CDR3 protein: CASSKGGEQYF
CDR3 DNA: TGTGCCAGCAGCAAAGGGGGGGAGCAGTACTTC

D gene: NA
J gene: TRBJ1-6
clone size: few
V gene: TRBV20-1
CDR3 protein: CSAQSGLGNSPLHF
CDR3 DNA: TGCAGTGCCCAGAGTGGGCTTGGGAATTCACCCCTCCACTTT

D gene: NA
J gene: TRBJ1-1
clone size: NA
V gene: TRBV14
CDR3 protein: CASSQGSIEAFF
CDR3 DNA: TGTGCCAGCAGCCAAGGGTCCATTGAAGCTTTCTTT

D gene: TRBD2
J gene: TRBJ2-5
clone size: NA
V gene: TRBV2
CDR3 protein: CASIPTGLAGHLDGTQYF
CDR3 DNA: TGTGCCAGCATTCCGACAGGACTAGCGGGGCACCTTGACGGGACCCAGTACTTC

D gene: NA
J gene: TRBJ2-1
clone size: few
V gene: TRBV11-2
CDR3 protein: CASSLDNRPQFF
CDR3 DNA: TGTGCCAGCAGCTTAGATAATAGGCCACAGTTCTTC

D gene: NA
J gene: TRBJ2-7
clone size: NA
V gene: TRBV29-1
CDR3 protein: CSAGHTYEQYF
CDR3 DNA: TGCAGCGCCGGACACACCTACGAGCAGTACTTC

D gene: NA
J gene: TRBJ2-5
clone size: few
V gene: TRBV12-3/TRBV12-4
CDR3 protein: CASSLAQITETQYF
CDR3 DNA: TGTGCCAGCAGTTTGGCGCAGATAACGGAGACCCAGTACTTC

D gene: NA
J gene: TRBJ2-3
clone size: many
V gene: TRBV29-1
CDR3 protein: CSVEDLADTQYF
CDR3 DNA: TGCAGCGTTGAAGATCTCGCAGATACGCAGTATTTT

D gene: NA
J gene: TRBJ2-3
clone size: NA
V gene: TRBV27
CDR3 protein: CASSLYLGGSTDTQYF
CDR3 DNA: TGTGCCAGCAGTTTATACCTTGGCGGTAGCACAGATACGCAGTATTTT

D gene: NA
J gene: TRBJ2-7
clone size: NA
V gene: TRBV7-9
CDR3 protein: CASSSRRSSYEQYF
CDR3 DNA: TGTGCCAGCAGTTCGAGAAGGTCGTCCTACGAGCAGTACTTC

D gene: TRBD2
J gene: TRBJ2-7
clone size: many
V gene: TRBV7-8
CDR3 protein: CASSHGTSGRRISYEQYF
CDR3 DNA: TGTGCCAGCAGCCACGGGACTAGCGGGAGGCGAATCTCCTACGAGCAGTACTTC

D gene: NA
J gene: TRBJ2-1
clone size: few
V gene: TRBV29-1
CDR3 protein: CSVSPRDNEQFF
CDR3 DNA: TGCAGCGTCTCTCCTCGGGACAATGAGCAGTTCTTC

D gene: NA
J gene: TRBJ1-4
clone size: few
V gene: TRBV14
CDR3 protein: CASSHYSYEKLFF
CDR3 DNA: TGTGCCAGCAGTCATTACAGCTATGAAAAACTGTTTTTT